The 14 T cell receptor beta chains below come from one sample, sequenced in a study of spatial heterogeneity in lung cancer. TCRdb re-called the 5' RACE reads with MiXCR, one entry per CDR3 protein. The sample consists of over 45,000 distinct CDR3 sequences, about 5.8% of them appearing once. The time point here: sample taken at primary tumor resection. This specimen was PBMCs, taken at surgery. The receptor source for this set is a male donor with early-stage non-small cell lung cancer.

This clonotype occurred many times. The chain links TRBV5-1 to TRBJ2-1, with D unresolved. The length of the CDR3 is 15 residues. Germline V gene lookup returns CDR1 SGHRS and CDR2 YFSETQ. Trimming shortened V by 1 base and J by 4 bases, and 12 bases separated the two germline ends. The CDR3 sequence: CASSLSAENYNEQFF. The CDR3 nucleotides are TGCGCCAGCAGCTTGTCCGCGGAGAATTACAATGAGCAGTTCTTC.

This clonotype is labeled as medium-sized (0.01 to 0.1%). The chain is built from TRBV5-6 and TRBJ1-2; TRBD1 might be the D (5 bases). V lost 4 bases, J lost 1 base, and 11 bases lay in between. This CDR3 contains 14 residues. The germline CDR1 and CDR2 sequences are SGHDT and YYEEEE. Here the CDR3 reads CASSAGQVNYGYTF. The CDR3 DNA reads TGTGCCAGCAGCGCCGGACAAGTTAACTATGGCTACACCTTC.

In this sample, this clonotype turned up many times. CDR3 sequence reads: CASSPNSGGRREHYGYTF. The CDR3 bases are TGTGCCAGCTCACCAAATTCCGGGGGGCGCCGGGAACACTATGGCTACACCTTC. The chain employs TRBV18 and TRBJ1-2, with D tentatively TRBD1 (6 bases). The CDR3 is made up of 18 amino acids. Trimming removed 2 bases from V and 3 bases from J, with 22 bases in between. Germline loops: CDR1 KGHSH, CDR2 LQKENI.

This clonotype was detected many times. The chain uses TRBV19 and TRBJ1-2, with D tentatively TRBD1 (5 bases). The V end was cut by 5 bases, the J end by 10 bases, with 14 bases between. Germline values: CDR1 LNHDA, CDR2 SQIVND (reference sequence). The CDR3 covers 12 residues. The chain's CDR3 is CASSVHSGTYTF. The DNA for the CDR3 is TGTGCCAGTAGTGTTCACTCAGGGACCTACACCTTC.

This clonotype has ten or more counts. This chain's CDR3 is CASRETGAGTGELFF. The DNA for the CDR3 is TGTGCCAGCAGAGAGACAGGGGCGGGCACCGGGGAGCTGTTTTTT. The V call is TRBV2, the J call TRBJ2-2, with 8 bases lining up with TRBD1. Germline-derived CDR1 and CDR2 are SNHLY and FYNNEI. Trimming removed 6 bases from V and 4 bases from J; junction bases left unmatched: 7. This CDR3 region has 15 residues.

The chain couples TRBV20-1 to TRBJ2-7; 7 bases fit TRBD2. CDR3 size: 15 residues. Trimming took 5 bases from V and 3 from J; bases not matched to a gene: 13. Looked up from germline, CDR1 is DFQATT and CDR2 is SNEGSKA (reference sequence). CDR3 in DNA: TGCAGTGCTCGACACCCCGGGACTACTCACTACGAGCAGTACTTC. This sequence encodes CSARHPGTTHYEQYF.

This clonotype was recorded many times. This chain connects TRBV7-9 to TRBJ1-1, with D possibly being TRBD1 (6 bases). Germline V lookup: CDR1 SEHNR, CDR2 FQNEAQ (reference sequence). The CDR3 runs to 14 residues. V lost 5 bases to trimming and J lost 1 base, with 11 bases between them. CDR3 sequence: CASSPGTKNTEAFF. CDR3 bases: TGTGCCAGCAGCCCCGGGACAAAGAACACTGAAGCTTTCTTT.

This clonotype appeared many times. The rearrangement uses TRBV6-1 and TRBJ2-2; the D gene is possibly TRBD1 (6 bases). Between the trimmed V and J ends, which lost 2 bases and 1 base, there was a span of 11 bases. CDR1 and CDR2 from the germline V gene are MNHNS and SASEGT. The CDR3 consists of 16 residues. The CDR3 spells CASSEMWTENTGELFF. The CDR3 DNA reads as TGTGCCAGCAGTGAAATGTGGACAGAGAACACCGGGGAGCTGTTTTTT.

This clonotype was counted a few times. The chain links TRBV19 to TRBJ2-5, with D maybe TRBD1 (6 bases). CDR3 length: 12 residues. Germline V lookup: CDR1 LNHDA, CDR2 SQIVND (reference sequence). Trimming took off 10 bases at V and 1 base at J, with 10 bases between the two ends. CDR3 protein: CATQGLQETQYF. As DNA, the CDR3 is TGTGCCACCCAGGGGCTCCAAGAGACCCAGTACTTC. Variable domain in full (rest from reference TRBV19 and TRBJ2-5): DGGITQSPKYLFRKEGQNVTLSCEQNLNHDAMYWYRQDPGQGLRLIYYSQIVNDFQKGDIAEGYSVSREKKESFPLTVTSAQKNPTAFYLCATQGLQETQYFGPGTRLLVL.

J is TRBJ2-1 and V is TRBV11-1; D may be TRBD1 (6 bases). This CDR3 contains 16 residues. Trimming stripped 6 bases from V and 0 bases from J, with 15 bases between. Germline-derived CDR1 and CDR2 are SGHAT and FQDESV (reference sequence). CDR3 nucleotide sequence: TGTGCCAGCAGTACCCTAAGGGGGAGCTCCTACAATGAGCAGTTCTTC. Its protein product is CASSTLRGSSYNEQFF.

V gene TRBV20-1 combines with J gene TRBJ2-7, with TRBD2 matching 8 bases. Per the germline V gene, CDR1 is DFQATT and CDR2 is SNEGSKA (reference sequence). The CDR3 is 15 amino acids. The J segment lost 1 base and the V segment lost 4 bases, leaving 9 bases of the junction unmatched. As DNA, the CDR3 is TGCAGTGCTAAGTTAACGGGAGGGCCATCCTACGAGCAGTACTTC. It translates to CSAKLTGGPSYEQYF.

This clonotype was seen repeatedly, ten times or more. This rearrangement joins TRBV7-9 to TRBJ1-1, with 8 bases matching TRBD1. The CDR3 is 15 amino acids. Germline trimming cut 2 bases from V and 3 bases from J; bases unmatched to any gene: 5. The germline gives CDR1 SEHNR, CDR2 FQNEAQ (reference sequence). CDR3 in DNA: TGTGCCAGCAGCTTACCGAGGACAGGGCACACTGAAGCTTTCTTT. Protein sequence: CASSLPRTGHTEAFF.

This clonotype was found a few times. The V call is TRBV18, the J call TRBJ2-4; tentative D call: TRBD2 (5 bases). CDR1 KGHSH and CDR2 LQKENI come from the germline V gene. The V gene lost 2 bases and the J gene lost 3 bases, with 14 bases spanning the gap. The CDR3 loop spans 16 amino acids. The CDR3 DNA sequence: TGTGCCAGCTCACCAAGTGCGGGTGTTGTCAAAAACATTCAGTACTTC. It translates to CASSPSAGVVKNIQYF.

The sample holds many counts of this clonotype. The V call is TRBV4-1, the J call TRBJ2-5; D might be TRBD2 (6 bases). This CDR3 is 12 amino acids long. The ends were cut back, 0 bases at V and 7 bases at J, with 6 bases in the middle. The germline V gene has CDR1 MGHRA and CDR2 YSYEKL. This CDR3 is CASSQEAGTQYF. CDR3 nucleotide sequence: TGCGCCAGCAGCCAAGAAGCGGGGACCCAGTACTTC.